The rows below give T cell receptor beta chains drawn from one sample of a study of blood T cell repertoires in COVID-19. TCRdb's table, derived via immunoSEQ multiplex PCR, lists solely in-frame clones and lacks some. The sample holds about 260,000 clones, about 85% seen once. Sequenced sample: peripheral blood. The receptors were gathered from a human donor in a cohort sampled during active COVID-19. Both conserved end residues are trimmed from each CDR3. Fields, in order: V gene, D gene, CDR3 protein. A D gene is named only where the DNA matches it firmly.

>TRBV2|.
ASRDDTYEQY
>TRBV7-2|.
ASSSVANTGELF
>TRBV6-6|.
ASSLNALLERGSRNTIY
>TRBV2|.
ASSTQGLVADTQY
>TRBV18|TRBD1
ASSPPGTGDEQY
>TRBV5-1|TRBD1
ASSFGDRSSNEQF
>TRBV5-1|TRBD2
ASSPGGGSYNEQF
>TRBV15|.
AAGTGINEKLF
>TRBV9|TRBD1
ASSPPGTAAGGYT
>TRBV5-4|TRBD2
ASSPGTSGRAREQY
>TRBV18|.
ASSPSRGQGYTEAF
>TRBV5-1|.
ASSTRETRDNEQF
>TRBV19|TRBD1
ASSPRQGRAEAF
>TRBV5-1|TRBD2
ASRNSGNPDTQY
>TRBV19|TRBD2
ASSRGLATDTQY
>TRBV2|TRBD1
ASSGTGGWQPQH
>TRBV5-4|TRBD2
ATQGGLAGTITGELF
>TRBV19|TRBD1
ASTAGTGITDTQY
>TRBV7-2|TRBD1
ASSPTGGTGNTIY
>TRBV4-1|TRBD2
ASSQGLAVAGELF
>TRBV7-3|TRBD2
ASSLTAGRAQYTDTQY
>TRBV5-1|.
ASSLSGLGRATQY
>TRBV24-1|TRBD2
ATSPGLVTQETQY
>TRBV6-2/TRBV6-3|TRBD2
ASSYSGGLAGAYEQY
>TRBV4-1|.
ASSLAGTLTYNEQF
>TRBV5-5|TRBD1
ASSETGAGGGYT
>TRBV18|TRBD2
ASSRPGLAGRGETQY
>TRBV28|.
ASRSGGLNYGYT
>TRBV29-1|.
SVTTNEKLF
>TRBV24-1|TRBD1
ATSIRGQWF
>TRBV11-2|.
ASSFSVTVPLPYEQY
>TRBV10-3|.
ATQDYEQY
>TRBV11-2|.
ASSLARPEQF
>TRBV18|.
ASSSQGGGEAF
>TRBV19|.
ASSVGWGAKNTEAF
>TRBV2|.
ASSELARGGNEQF
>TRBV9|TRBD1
ASSAHRGSRESTQY
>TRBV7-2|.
ASSPPPSGTEAF
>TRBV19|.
ASTPRETIAKNIQY
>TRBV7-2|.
ASSLAHSSYEQY
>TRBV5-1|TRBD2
ASSLVAGGLDEQF
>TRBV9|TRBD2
ASSASGGGGGTDTQY
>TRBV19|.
ASSIEMRVSYNEQF
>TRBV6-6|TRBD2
ASGGSGFFGELF